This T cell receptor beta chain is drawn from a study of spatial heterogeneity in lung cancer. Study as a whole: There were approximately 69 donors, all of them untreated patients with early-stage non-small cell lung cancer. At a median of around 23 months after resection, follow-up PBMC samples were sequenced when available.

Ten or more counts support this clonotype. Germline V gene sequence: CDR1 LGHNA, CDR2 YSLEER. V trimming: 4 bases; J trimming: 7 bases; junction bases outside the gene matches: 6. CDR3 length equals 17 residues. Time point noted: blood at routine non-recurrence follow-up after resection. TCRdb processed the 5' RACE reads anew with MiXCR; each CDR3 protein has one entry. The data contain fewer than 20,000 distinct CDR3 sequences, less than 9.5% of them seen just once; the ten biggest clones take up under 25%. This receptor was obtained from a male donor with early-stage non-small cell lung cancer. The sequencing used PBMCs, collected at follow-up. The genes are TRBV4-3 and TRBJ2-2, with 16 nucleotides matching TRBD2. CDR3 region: CASSRGTSGGAGGELFF. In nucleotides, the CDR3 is TGCGCCAGCAGCCGTGGGACTAGCGGGGGGGCCGGCGGGGAGCTGTTTTTT.